This T cell receptor (beta chain) was recovered during a study of control samples from healthy donors and cancer patients. Some clones are missing from TCRdb's copy, which holds only in-frame ones; the method was immunoSEQ multiplex PCR. Of tens of thousands of clones listed, 85% to 90% are singletons. The CDR3 has 14 amino acids. The V gene lost 5 bases and the J gene lost 0 bases, with 10 bases spanning the gap. CDR1 MNHEY and CDR2 SMNVEV come from the germline V gene (reference sequence). The chain uses TRBV27 and TRBJ1-1; D perhaps matches TRBD1 (5 bases). This receptor was taken from a woman in her thirties or forties with lung cancer. The sample comprised PBMCs. In DNA, the CDR3 is TGTGCCAGCAGTCTCCCAGGGCTGAACACTGAAGCTTTCTTT. As protein: CASSLPGLNTEAFF.